This paragraph covers one T cell receptor (beta chain) sequence. Its matching antigen is unknown. These data are taken from a study of shared clonotypes between healthy human individuals. Broader study findings: Clonotypes not shared had lower generation probabilities than those common to all four donors. Estimated richness values were generally larger in naive subsets than in memory subsets. A few donors held roughly 5% of naive CD4 clonotypes in common.

Sequencing used immunoSEQ multiplex PCR; TCRdb keeps in-frame clones, though not all of them. This sample has about 2 million clones, with about 95% found just once. Trimming removed 2 bases at V and 4 bases at J, with 12 bases between. CDR3 length: 14 residues. Germline V gene data show CDR1 as ENHRY and CDR2 as SYGVKD. Sequenced input: naive CD4+ T cells sorted from blood. Subset denoted: CD45RA+ positively selected. The rearrangement uses TRBV10-3 and TRBJ2-7; D possibly corresponds to TRBD2 (6 bases). The TCR originated in a man aged 18-30 years in good health. CDR3 protein: CAISEEKGRYEQYF. In nucleotides, the CDR3 is TGTGCCATCAGTGAGGAGAAGGGGAGGTACGAGCAGTACTTC.